Each of the 12 T cell receptor beta chains below was sequenced from the same sample in a study of cytomegalovirus exposure and HLA in healthy donors. Primers: 60 Vbeta forward and 13 Jbeta reverse. TCRdb's table, derived via immunoSEQ multiplex PCR, lists solely in-frame clones and lacks some. The sample holds roughly 150,000 clones, about 75% seen once. The sequencing sample was made of PBMCs. The receptors originated from a man aged 18-30 years in good health and CMV-seropositive.

This clone appeared a few times. V is TRBV6-1 and J is TRBJ2-6; D not resolved. The V end lost 11 bases, the J end lost 0 bases, and 8 bases lay between the germline ends. Germline assignment: CDR1 MNHNS and CDR2 SASEGT. The length of the CDR3 is 13 residues. CDR3 amino acids: CAGQYSGANVLTF. Written as DNA, the CDR3 is TGTGCCGGTCAGTACTCTGGGGCCAACGTCCTGACTTTC.

In this sample, this clone turned up once. The chain couples TRBV19 to TRBJ2-7; 8 bases map to TRBD2. V shed 5 bases and J 4 bases; nucleotides not matched to a gene: 4. CDR1 and CDR2 (germline): LNHDA, SQIVND (reference sequence). The CDR3 contains 13 residues. The CDR3 loop is CASSVAGGYEQYF. The CDR3 bases are TGTGCCAGTAGTGTGGCGGGAGGTTACGAGCAGTACTTC.

This chain joins TRBV27 and TRBJ1-4; D not resolved. V dropped 0 bases and J dropped 0 bases, with 2 bases sitting between them. There are 14 residues in the CDR3. The germline V gene encodes CDR1 MNHEY and CDR2 SMNVEV (reference sequence). CDR3 in DNA: TGTGCCAGCAGTTTATCTACAACTAATGAAAAACTGTTTTTT. Translated, it gives CASSLSTTNEKLFF.

Here the CDR3 DNA reads TGTGCCAGCAGCTCGGCCGGCGGGAGCGCCTACAATGAGCAGTTCTTC. Protein sequence: CASSSAGGSAYNEQFF. The genes are TRBV7-2 and TRBJ2-1; 7 nucleotides agree with TRBD2. There are 16 residues in the CDR3. The V segment lost 4 bases and the J segment 2 bases; nucleotides outside the gene matches: 8. The germline V gene encodes CDR1 SGHTA and CDR2 FQGNSA.

The chain couples TRBV28 to TRBJ1-2; no clear D. Trimming removed 8 bases at V and 8 bases at J, with 12 bases between. The CDR3 consists of 11 residues. Germline V gives CDR1 MDHEN, CDR2 SYDVKM. CDR3 bases: TGTGCCAGCCAAAGCTCCCGGGGCTACACCTTC. It yields the protein CASQSSRGYTF.

CDR3 in DNA: TGCAGAGCGGGAACAGATACGCAGTATTTT. Translating gives CRAGTDTQYF. The genes are TRBV29-1 and TRBJ2-3, with 7 bases matching TRBD2. CDR1 and CDR2 from the germline V gene are SQVTM and ANQGSEA. The CDR3 is made up of 10 amino acids.

The chain carries TRBV28 and TRBJ1-1; 9 positions match TRBD1. The CDR3 runs 15 residues. Trimming at V came to 3 bases and at J to 4 bases, leaving 6 bases not matched to a gene. Germline V CDR1 and CDR2: MDHEN, SYDVKM. CDR3: CASSFPSTGGTEAFF. The CDR3 DNA reads as TGTGCCAGCAGTTTCCCCTCGACAGGGGGCACTGAAGCTTTCTTT. Together with reference TRBV28 and TRBJ1-1, the CDR3 gives the full variable domain: DVKVTQSSRYLVKRTGEKVFLECVQDMDHENMFWYRQDPGLGLRLIYFSYDVKMKEKGDIPEGYSVSREKKERFSLILESASTNQTSMYLCASSFPSTGGTEAFFGQGTRLTVV.

The V and J genes are TRBV7-2 and TRBJ2-7; 9 nucleotides agree with TRBD2. Germline V gene data show CDR1 as SGHTA and CDR2 as FQGNSA. With V trimmed by 0 bases and J by 4 bases, 1 base remained unmatched. This CDR3 spans 14 amino acids. CDR3 sequence: CASSLASGSYEQYF. The CDR3 coding sequence is TGTGCCAGCAGCTTAGCTAGCGGGAGTTACGAGCAGTACTTC.

This sequence joins TRBV5-1 and TRBJ1-5; no definite D call. Germline V gene data show CDR1 as SGHRS and CDR2 as YFSETQ. This CDR3 spans 17 amino acids. Trimming took off 5 bases at V and 0 bases at J, with 18 bases between the two ends. In nucleotides, the CDR3 is TGCGCCAGCAGTTTCCTCCCGTCGGGGTATAGCAATCAGCCCCAGCATTTT. Its protein is CASSFLPSGYSNQPQHF. The whole variable domain, remainder taken from reference TRBV5-1 and TRBJ1-5, is KAGVTQTPRYLIKTRGQQVTLSCSPISGHRSVSWYQQTPGQGLQFLFEYFSETQRNKGNFPGRFSGRQFSNSRSEMNVSTLELGDSALYLCASSFLPSGYSNQPQHFGDGTRLSIL.

The V and J genes are TRBV28 and TRBJ1-1; D is unclear. The CDR3 has 11 residues. V lost 6 bases and J 4 bases, leaving 6 bases between the germline ends. Germline CDR1 MDHEN, CDR2 SYDVKM. The CDR3 DNA is TGTGCCAGCAGGATTAGCACTGAAGCTTTCTTT. Translation gives CASRISTEAFF.

This chain uses TRBV5-4 with TRBJ2-2; a possible D gene is TRBD1 (5 bases). Germline V gene sequence: CDR1 SGHNT, CDR2 YYREEE (reference sequence). Trimming shortened V by 4 bases and J by 3 bases, and 13 bases separated the two germline ends. This CDR3 is built from 15 residues. Here the CDR3 reads CASSPRVGDTGELFF. DNA of the CDR3: TGTGCCAGCAGCCCCAGGGTAGGGGACACCGGGGAGCTGTTTTTT.

The chain employs TRBV5-5 and TRBJ2-1, with TRBD1 matching over 7 bases. Germline V gives CDR1 SGHKS, CDR2 YYEKEE (reference sequence). V trimming: 1 base; J trimming: 5 bases; junction bases outside the gene matches: 3. This CDR3 spans 14 amino acids. CDR3 in DNA: TGTGCCAGCAGCTTGCCGCAGGGGGACAATGAGCAGTTCTTC. Residues: CASSLPQGDNEQFF.